Reported below is one T cell receptor beta chain. Using immunoSEQ multiplex PCR, the repertoire was profiled, and TCRdb retains in-frame clones only, with some absent. Of 55,000 to 65,000 clones in the sample, less than 90% were seen once. The CDR3 spans 14 residues. From germline, CDR1 is LGHDT and CDR2 YNNKEL (reference sequence). V lost 6 bases and J lost 3, with 12 bases in between. The source of the sample is a study of T cell responses to AZD1222 COVID-19 vaccine. V is TRBV3-1 (or the pseudogene TRBV3-2) and J is TRBJ1-3, with D possibly matching TRBD1 (6 bases). The receptor comes from an adult in good health. The source material was peripheral blood, sampled on day 0 of AZD1222 vaccination. For the CDR3, the DNA is TGTGCCAGCAGTCCCGGGGGCGATGGAAACACCATATATTTT. Its translation is CASSPGGDGNTIYF.